The entry that follows covers one TCR beta chain sequence. TCRdb keeps only in-frame clones here, not all; method: immunoSEQ multiplex PCR. The table has more than 250,000 clones, about nine tenths seen once. This sample is part of a study of blood T cell repertoires in COVID-19. Individuals aged roughly 18 to 95 years were recruited from roughly 23 US areas. This CDR3 is built from 15 residues. Germline V gene data show CDR1 as LGHDT and CDR2 as YNNKEL (reference sequence). V lost 3 bases, J lost 0 bases, and 9 bases lay in between. This TCR derives from a young woman who had recovered from COVID-19. J is TRBJ2-1 and V is TRBV3-1 (or the pseudogene TRBV3-2); D is possibly TRBD2 (5 bases). Material: PBMCs or T cells enriched from blood (not recorded which). CDR3 residues: CASSQGADSYNEQFF. The CDR3 region has the DNA TGTGCCAGCAGCCAGGGAGCGGACTCCTACAATGAGCAGTTCTTC.